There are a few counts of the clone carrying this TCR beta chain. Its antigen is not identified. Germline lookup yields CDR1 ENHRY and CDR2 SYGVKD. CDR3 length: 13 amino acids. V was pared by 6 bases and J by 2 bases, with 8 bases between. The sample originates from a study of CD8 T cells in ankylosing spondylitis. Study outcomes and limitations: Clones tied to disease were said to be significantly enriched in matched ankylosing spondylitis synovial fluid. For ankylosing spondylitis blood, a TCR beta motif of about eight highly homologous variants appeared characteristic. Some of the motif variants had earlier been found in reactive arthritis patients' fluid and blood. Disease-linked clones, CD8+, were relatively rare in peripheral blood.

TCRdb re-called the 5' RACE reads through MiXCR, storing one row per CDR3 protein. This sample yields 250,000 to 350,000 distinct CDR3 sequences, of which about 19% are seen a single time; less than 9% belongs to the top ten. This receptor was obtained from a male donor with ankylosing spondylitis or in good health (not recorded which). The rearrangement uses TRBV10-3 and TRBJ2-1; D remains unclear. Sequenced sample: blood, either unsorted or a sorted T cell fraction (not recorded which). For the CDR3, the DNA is TGTGCCATCAGATCCCCCCCCTACAATGAGCAGTTCTTC. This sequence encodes CAIRSPPYNEQFF.